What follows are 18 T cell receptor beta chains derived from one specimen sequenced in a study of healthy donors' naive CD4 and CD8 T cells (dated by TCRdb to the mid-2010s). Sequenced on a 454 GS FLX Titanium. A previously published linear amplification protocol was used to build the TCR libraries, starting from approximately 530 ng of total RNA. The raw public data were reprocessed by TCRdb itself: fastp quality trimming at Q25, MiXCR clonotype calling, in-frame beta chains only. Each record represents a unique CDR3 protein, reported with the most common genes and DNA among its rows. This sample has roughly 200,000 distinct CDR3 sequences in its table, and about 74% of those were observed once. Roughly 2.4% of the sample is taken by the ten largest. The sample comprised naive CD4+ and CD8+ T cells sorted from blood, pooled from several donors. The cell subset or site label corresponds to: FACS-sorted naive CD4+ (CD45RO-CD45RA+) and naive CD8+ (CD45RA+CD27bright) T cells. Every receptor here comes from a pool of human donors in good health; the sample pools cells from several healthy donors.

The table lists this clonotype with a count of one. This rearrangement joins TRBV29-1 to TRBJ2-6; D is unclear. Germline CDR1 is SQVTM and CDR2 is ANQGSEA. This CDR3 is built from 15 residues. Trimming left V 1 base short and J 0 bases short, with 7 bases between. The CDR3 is CSVEVFDSGANVLTF. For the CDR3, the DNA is TGCAGCGTTGAAGTCTTTGACTCTGGGGCCAACGTCCTGACTTTC.

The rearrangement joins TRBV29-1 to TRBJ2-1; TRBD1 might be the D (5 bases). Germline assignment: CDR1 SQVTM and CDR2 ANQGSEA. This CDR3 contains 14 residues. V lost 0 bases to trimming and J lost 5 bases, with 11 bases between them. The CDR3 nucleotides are TGCAGCGTTGAAGATCTGAACAGGAACAATGAGCAGTTCTTC. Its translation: CSVEDLNRNNEQFF.

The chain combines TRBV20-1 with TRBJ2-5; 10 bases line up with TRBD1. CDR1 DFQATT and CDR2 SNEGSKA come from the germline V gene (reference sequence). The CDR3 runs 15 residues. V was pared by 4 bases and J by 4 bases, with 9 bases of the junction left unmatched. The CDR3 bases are TGCAGTGCTACCCGGGACAGGGGAAACCCAGAGACCCAGTACTTC. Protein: CSATRDRGNPETQYF.

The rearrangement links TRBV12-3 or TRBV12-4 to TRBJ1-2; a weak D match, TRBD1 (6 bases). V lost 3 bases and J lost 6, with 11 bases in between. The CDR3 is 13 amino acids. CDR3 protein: CASSFPGAHGYTF. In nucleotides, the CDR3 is TGTGCCAGCAGTTTTCCAGGGGCCCATGGCTACACCTTC.

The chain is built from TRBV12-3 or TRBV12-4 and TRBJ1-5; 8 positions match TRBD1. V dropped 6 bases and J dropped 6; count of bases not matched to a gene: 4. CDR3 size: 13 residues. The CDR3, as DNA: TGTGCCAGCAGACGGACAGGGCTTCAGCCCCAGCATTTT. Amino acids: CASRRTGLQPQHF.

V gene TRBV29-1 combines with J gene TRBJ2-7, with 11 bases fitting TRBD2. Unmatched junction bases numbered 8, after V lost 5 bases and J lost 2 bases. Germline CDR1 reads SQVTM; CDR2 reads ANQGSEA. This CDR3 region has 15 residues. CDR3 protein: CSVPPGTSGAYEQYF. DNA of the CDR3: TGCAGCGTTCCCCCCGGGACTAGCGGAGCCTACGAGCAGTACTTC.

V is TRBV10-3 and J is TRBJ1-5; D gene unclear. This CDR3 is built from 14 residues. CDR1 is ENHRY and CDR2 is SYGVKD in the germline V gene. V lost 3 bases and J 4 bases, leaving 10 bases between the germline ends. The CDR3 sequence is CAISDLRRNQPQHF. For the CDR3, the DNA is TGTGCCATCAGTGACCTCCGACGGAATCAGCCCCAGCATTTT.

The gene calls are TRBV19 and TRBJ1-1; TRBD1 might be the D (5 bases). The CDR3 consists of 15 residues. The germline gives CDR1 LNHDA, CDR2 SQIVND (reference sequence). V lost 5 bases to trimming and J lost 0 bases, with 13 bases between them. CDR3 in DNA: TGTGCCAGTAGTTGGCAGGGAGGCTTGAACACTGAAGCTTTCTTT. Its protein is CASSWQGGLNTEAFF.

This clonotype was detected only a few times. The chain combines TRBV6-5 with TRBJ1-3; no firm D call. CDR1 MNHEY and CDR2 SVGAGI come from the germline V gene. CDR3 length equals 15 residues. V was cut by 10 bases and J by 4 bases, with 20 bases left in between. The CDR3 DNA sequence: TGTGCCACCCTACTTGCGGATCCCATCGGAAACACCATATATTTT. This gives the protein CATLLADPIGNTIYF.

CDR3 bases: TGCAGCGCCCTAGGAGACCTTAGCTCCTACAATGAGCAGTTCTTC. It yields the protein CSALGDLSSYNEQFF. The chain links TRBV29-1 to TRBJ2-1; D is unclear. The V gene's germline CDR1 is SQVTM and CDR2 ANQGSEA. The CDR3 sequence is 15 residues long. Trimming shortened V by 7 bases and J by 0 bases, and 16 bases separated the two germline ends.

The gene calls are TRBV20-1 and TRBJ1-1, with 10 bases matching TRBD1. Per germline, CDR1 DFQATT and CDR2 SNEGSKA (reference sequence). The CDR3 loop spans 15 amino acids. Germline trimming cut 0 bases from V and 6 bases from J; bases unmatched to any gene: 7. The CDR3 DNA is TGCAGTGCTAGAGATCGACAGGGGGCAGGAGCTGAAGCTTTCTTT. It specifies CSARDRQGAGAEAFF.

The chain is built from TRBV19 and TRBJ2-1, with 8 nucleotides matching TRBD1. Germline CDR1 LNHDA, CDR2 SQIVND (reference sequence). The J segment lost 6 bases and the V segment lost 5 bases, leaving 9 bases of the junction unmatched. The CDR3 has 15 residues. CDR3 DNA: TGTGCCAGTAGTTCATGGCAGGGGGCGTTCAATGAGCAGTTCTTC. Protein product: CASSSWQGAFNEQFF.

The CDR3 sequence is CSGVRSRTDTQYF. CDR3 nucleotide sequence: TGCAGCGGCGTGCGGTCAAGAACAGATACGCAGTATTTT. The V and J genes are TRBV29-1 and TRBJ2-3, with D hard to call. The V and J ends lost 7 bases and 3 bases respectively, with 14 bases between them. The CDR3 loop spans 13 amino acids. Per germline, CDR1 SQVTM and CDR2 ANQGSEA.

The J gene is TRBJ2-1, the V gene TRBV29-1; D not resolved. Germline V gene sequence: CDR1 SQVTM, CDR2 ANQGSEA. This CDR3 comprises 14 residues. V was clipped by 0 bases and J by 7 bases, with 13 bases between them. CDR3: CSVEDHLQFNEQFF. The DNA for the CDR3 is TGCAGCGTTGAAGATCACTTGCAGTTTAATGAGCAGTTCTTC.

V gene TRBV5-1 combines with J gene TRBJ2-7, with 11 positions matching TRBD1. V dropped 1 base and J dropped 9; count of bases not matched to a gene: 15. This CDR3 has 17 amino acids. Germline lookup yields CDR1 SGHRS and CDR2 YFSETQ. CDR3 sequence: CASSLRGTPGQGVGQYF. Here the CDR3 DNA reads TGCGCCAGCAGCTTGAGAGGCACGCCGGGACAGGGGGTCGGGCAGTACTTC.

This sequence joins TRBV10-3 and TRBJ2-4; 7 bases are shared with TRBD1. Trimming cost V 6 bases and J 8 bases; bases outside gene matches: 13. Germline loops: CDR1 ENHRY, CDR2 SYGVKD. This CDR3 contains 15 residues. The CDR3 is CAISPRETGMDIQYF. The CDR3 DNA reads TGTGCCATCAGCCCCCGTGAGACAGGGATGGACATTCAGTACTTC.

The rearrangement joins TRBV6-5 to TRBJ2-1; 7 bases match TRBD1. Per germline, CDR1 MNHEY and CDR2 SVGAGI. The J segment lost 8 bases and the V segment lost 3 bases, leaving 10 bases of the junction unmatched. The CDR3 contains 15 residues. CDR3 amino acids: CASSYLRTGGDEQFF. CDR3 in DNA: TGTGCCAGCAGTTATCTGAGGACAGGAGGCGATGAGCAGTTCTTC.

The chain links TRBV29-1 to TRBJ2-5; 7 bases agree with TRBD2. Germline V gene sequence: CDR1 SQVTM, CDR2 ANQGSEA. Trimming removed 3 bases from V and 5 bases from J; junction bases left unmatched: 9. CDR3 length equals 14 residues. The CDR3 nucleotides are TGCAGCGTTGAGGGGACGGGGGGTTGGGAGACCCAGTACTTC. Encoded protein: CSVEGTGGWETQYF.